Each of the 30 T cell receptor beta chains below was sequenced from the same sample in a study of T-cell reconstitution after alpha-beta-depleted transplantation in children. Preparation of the TCRbeta library involved a method that used unique molecular identifiers. TCRdb called the PCR reads again in MiXCR, with one record for every CDR3 protein. The data contain 490,000 or so distinct CDR3 sequences, around 13% of them singletons. Sequenced material: PBMCs from the stem cell graft donor, taken from the stem cell graft. These receptors were collected from a human donor who donated a stem cell graft to a child with combined immunodeficiency.

This clonotype was observed a handful of times. The DNA for the CDR3 is TGTGCCATCATCCCGGACAGGGGGCGCGTGGATACGCAGTATTTT. Amino acid sequence: CAIIPDRGRVDTQYF. The chain has TRBV3-1 and TRBJ2-3; the match to TRBD1 covers 11 bases. V trimming: 10 bases; J trimming: 6 bases; junction bases outside the gene matches: 12. CDR1 and CDR2 (germline): LGHDT, YNNKEL (reference sequence). The CDR3 is 15 amino acids.

The chain carries TRBV12-3 or TRBV12-4 and TRBJ2-1, with TRBD2 identical over 11 bases. The CDR3 is 15 residues long. Losses at the gene ends were 6 bases for V and 7 bases for J; bases not matched to a gene: 8. This CDR3 reads CASSLLAGAANEQFF. The CDR3, as DNA: TGTGCCAGCAGCCTACTAGCGGGAGCGGCGAATGAGCAGTTCTTC.

This clonotype was recorded a few times. The V gene is TRBV2, the J gene TRBJ2-7; D unclear. The CDR3 spans 14 residues. V lost 5 bases and J 0 bases, leaving 11 bases between the germline ends. The germline gives CDR1 SNHLY, CDR2 FYNNEI. Here the CDR3 reads CASSRGLSSYEQYF. The CDR3 DNA is TGTGCCAGCAGTCGCGGCCTCAGCTCCTACGAGCAGTACTTC.

The rearrangement uses TRBV7-2 and TRBJ2-7, with 8 bases that match TRBD2. Germline CDR1 is SGHTA and CDR2 is FQGNSA. The CDR3 length is 15 residues. With 8 bases clipped from V and 6 bases from J, the junction kept 15 bases outside the gene matches. DNA of the CDR3: TGTGCCAGCTCGAGCGGGAGATTCCATCTGGGCGAGCAGTACTTC. Translation: CASSSGRFHLGEQYF.

This clonotype was found many times. V and J are TRBV29-1 and TRBJ1-1; the match to TRBD1 covers 9 bases. There are 17 residues in the CDR3. The trim removed 7 bases at V and 1 base at J, leaving 16 bases unmatched. Germline assignment: CDR1 SQVTM and CDR2 ANQGSEA. CDR3 in amino acids: CSAFGHVPGQGNTEAFF. The CDR3 DNA is TGCAGCGCCTTCGGGCATGTCCCGGGACAGGGGAACACTGAAGCTTTCTTT.

The V and J genes are TRBV20-1 and TRBJ1-2; D not resolved. Germline V gene sequence: CDR1 DFQATT, CDR2 SNEGSKA (reference sequence). The CDR3 spans 14 residues. V lost 6 bases to trimming and J lost 6 bases, with 20 bases between them. The CDR3 protein is CSARAGIGSNGYTF. DNA of the CDR3: TGCAGTGCCCGGGCGGGCATCGGCAGTAATGGCTACACCTTC.

DNA of the CDR3: TGCGCCAGCAGCTTGGAACCCGGGACAGCGGGCGGACAAGAGACCCAGTACTTC. The encoded protein is CASSLEPGTAGGQETQYF. The rearrangement joins TRBV5-1 to TRBJ2-5; the D gene is possibly TRBD1 (7 bases). This CDR3 region has 18 residues. The germline gives CDR1 SGHRS, CDR2 YFSETQ. V was pared by 0 bases and J by 2 bases, with 20 bases between.

This clonotype was seen many times. DNA of the CDR3: TGTGCCAGCAGCCAAGGGGCCGTCCAAGAGACCCAGTACTTC. Protein: CASSQGAVQETQYF. V is TRBV3-1 and J is TRBJ2-5, with D uncertain. CDR3 length equals 14 residues. The V gene's germline CDR1 is LGHDT and CDR2 YNNKEL (reference sequence). Trimming removed 1 base from V and 1 base from J, with 7 bases in between.

The chain is built from TRBV30 and TRBJ2-5; TRBD2 agrees at 11 bases. Germline-derived CDR1 and CDR2 are GTSNPN and SVGIG (reference sequence). The CDR3 has 15 amino acids. J gave up 4 bases and V 0 bases, and 4 bases lay outside the gene matches. DNA for the CDR3: TGTGCCTGGAGTGTACCCGGACTAGCGGGAGAGACCCAGTACTTC. This codes for CAWSVPGLAGETQYF.

The chain couples TRBV29-1 to TRBJ2-2; the D gene is possibly TRBD1 (5 bases). There are 14 residues in the CDR3. Germline-derived CDR1 and CDR2 are SQVTM and ANQGSEA. Deletions cut 4 bases from V and 7 bases from J, with 16 bases between. CDR3 residues: CSVVIRETVGELFF. In DNA form, the CDR3 reads TGCAGCGTTGTGATCAGGGAAACAGTCGGGGAGCTGTTTTTT.

This clonotype was counted at least ten times. The J gene is TRBJ1-1, the V gene TRBV12-3 or TRBV12-4; 8 positions match TRBD1. The CDR3 sequence is 14 residues long. V gave up 2 bases and J gave up 4 bases; unmatched junction bases: 3. CDR3 loop: CASSLQGAGTEAFF. The CDR3 DNA sequence: TGTGCCAGCAGTTTACAGGGGGCAGGCACTGAAGCTTTCTTT.

Only a few counts were recorded for this clonotype. The V and J genes are TRBV28 and TRBJ1-6; no reliable D call. Per germline, CDR1 MDHEN and CDR2 SYDVKM. Trimming shortened V by 7 bases and J by 10 bases, and 14 bases separated the two germline ends. The CDR3 covers 13 residues. CDR3 loop: CASTVGWGSPLHF. The CDR3 DNA sequence: TGTGCCAGCACCGTCGGGTGGGGATCACCCCTCCACTTT.

This clonotype was recorded many times. The chain is built from TRBV29-1 and TRBJ2-3; D unresolved. The CDR3 runs to 12 residues. V lost 2 bases and J lost 4, with 7 bases in between. Looked up from germline, CDR1 is SQVTM and CDR2 is ANQGSEA. The CDR3 DNA follows: TGCAGCGTTGAATTAGGGTCAGATACGCAGTATTTT. Residues: CSVELGSDTQYF.

This clonotype was seen only a few times. The chain joins TRBV11-2 to TRBJ2-2, with 12 bases lining up with TRBD2. CDR3 length: 20 residues. V gave up 5 bases and J gave up 0 bases; unmatched junction bases: 13. CDR1 and CDR2 (germline): SGHAT, FQNNGV. DNA for the CDR3: TGTGCCAGCAGCCCCGGGGGGCCAGGACTAGCGGGACCGAACACCGGGGAGCTGTTTTTT. It translates to CASSPGGPGLAGPNTGELFF.

This clonotype was counted many times. The chain is built from TRBV11-2 and TRBJ1-2, with D hard to call. Trimming removed 4 bases from V and 6 bases from J, with 9 bases in between. Looked up from germline, CDR1 is SGHAT and CDR2 is FQNNGV. The CDR3 contains 12 residues. As DNA, the CDR3 is TGTGCCAGCAGCTATCGACAACATGGCTACACCTTC. Translated, it gives CASSYRQHGYTF.

This clonotype was found a few times. This chain connects TRBV6-6 to TRBJ1-6; D gene unclear. CDR1 and CDR2 (germline): MNHNY, SVGAGI (reference sequence). Trimming cost V 5 bases and J 7 bases, with 9 bases left between them. The CDR3 consists of 13 residues. This chain's CDR3 is CASSQTVNSPLHF. CDR3 coding DNA: TGTGCCAGCAGTCAAACAGTAAATTCACCCCTCCACTTT.

This clonotype was counted at least ten times. The genes are TRBV11-2 and TRBJ2-5, with no clear D. The germline V gene has CDR1 SGHAT and CDR2 FQNNGV. Deletions cut 0 bases from V and 5 bases from J, with 4 bases between. This CDR3 spans 12 amino acids. CDR3 amino acids: CASSLDRETQYF. The CDR3, as DNA: TGTGCCAGCAGCTTAGATCGGGAGACCCAGTACTTC.

This clonotype has ten or more counts. At one end the junction does not follow the germline gene, possibly because of a read error. The rearrangement uses TRBV4-3 and TRBJ2-7, with 7 bases identical to TRBD2. This CDR3 comprises 13 residues. In germline, CDR1 is LGHNA, CDR2 YSLEER. The CDR3 DNA is TGTGCCAGCAGCCAAGGGAGGGCCTACGAGCAGTACTTC. Encoded protein: CASSQGRAYEQYF.

This clonotype was observed a handful of times. This rearrangement joins TRBV12-3 or TRBV12-4 to TRBJ2-7; D is perhaps TRBD2 (5 bases). The V end lost 6 bases, the J end lost 0 bases, and 15 bases lay between the germline ends. The CDR3 length is 15 residues. CDR3 DNA: TGTGCCAGCAGCACGAGGGCCTTTAGCTCCTACGAGCAGTACTTC. It encodes CASSTRAFSSYEQYF.

At least ten counts were recorded for this clonotype. Germline and junction disagree at one end, which may indicate a read error. J is TRBJ2-5 and V is TRBV12-3 or TRBV12-4; D might be TRBD1 or TRBD2, each matching 5 bases. The CDR3 length is 12 residues. CDR3 region: CASSLGEETQYF. The CDR3 DNA follows: TGCGCCAGCAGCTTGGGGGAAGAGACCCAGTACTTC.

The chain is built from TRBV4-3 and TRBJ2-7; D may be TRBD2 (6 bases). CDR1 is LGHNA, CDR2 YSLEER, per germline. V lost 0 bases, J lost 7 bases, and 22 bases lay in between. The CDR3 extends over 17 amino acids. The CDR3 protein is CASSQEVAVSLANEQYF. The CDR3 DNA sequence: TGCGCCAGCAGCCAAGAGGTAGCGGTGAGTTTGGCTAATGAGCAGTACTTC.

This clonotype was seen ten or more times. The rearrangement links TRBV7-2 to TRBJ2-1; D is uncertain. The germline V gene has CDR1 SGHTA and CDR2 FQGNSA. There are 13 residues in the CDR3. With 1 base removed from V and 11 bases from J, the gap between germline ends came to 12 bases. The CDR3 DNA follows: TGTGCCAGCAGCTTAGGATTTGGGGTTCAGCAGTTCTTC. Translating it yields CASSLGFGVQQFF.

This clonotype was counted a few times. The chain has TRBV7-6 and TRBJ2-2, with 11 bases lining up with TRBD2. V lost 4 bases to trimming and J lost 0 bases; unmatched junction nucleotides: 7. Germline CDR1 SGHVS, CDR2 FNYEAQ. The CDR3 is 18 amino acids. The CDR3 sequence is CASSYGLAGLTNTGELFF. In DNA form, the CDR3 reads TGTGCCAGCAGCTATGGACTAGCGGGTCTTACGAACACCGGGGAGCTGTTTTTT.

This clonotype was found many times. CDR3 sequence (DNA): TGTGCCACACGACAGGGTAACACCGGGGAGCTGTTTTTT. Translated, it gives CATRQGNTGELFF. The chain uses TRBV10-3 and TRBJ2-2, with 7 nucleotides matching TRBD1. J gave up 2 bases and V 10 bases, and 4 bases lay outside the gene matches. Germline CDR1 ENHRY, CDR2 SYGVKD. The CDR3 is made up of 13 amino acids.

This clonotype was counted ten times or more. The chain links TRBV5-5 to TRBJ2-7; TRBD1 is a possible D gene (7 bases). The V gene's germline CDR1 is SGHKS and CDR2 YYEKEE (reference sequence). This CDR3 comprises 15 residues. Trimming stripped 0 bases from V and 3 bases from J, with 13 bases between. CDR3 in amino acids: CASSLEAGQNYEQYF. Here the CDR3 DNA reads TGTGCCAGCAGCTTGGAGGCGGGACAGAACTACGAGCAGTACTTC.

This clonotype was counted between two and nine times. This sequence joins TRBV6-2 or TRBV6-3 and TRBJ1-6, with 7 bases lining up with TRBD1. V lost 4 bases and J lost 7; bases outside the gene matches: 13. This CDR3 spans 17 amino acids. Germline assignment: CDR1 MNHEY and CDR2 SVGEGT. The CDR3 loop is CASSSDREGFTNSPLHF. DNA for the CDR3: TGTGCCAGCAGTTCTGACAGGGAGGGGTTTACGAATTCACCCCTCCACTTT.

Many counts were recorded for this clonotype. This chain links TRBV4-3 with TRBJ2-3; no definite D call. V lost 3 bases and J lost 0, with 13 bases in between. The CDR3 totals 16 residues. Germline-derived CDR1 and CDR2 are LGHNA and YSLEER. CDR3 nucleotide sequence: TGCGCCAGCAGCCAGCAAGGTCGGCCTAGCACAGATACGCAGTATTTT. Protein product: CASSQQGRPSTDTQYF.

This clonotype was seen a handful of times. The rearrangement uses TRBV6-5 and TRBJ1-4, with unresolved D. In germline, CDR1 is MNHEY, CDR2 SVGAGI. Trimming left V 0 bases short and J 8 bases short, with 7 bases between. The CDR3 is made up of 13 amino acids. The DNA of the CDR3 is TGTGCCAGCAGTTACTCGGAAGAGGAAAAACTGTTTTTT. It specifies CASSYSEEEKLFF.

There are a few counts of this clonotype. The chain joins TRBV5-1 to TRBJ2-1; D is possibly TRBD2 (5 bases). Per the germline V gene, CDR1 is SGHRS and CDR2 is YFSETQ. The CDR3 extends over 16 amino acids. Trimming pared 7 bases from V and 0 bases from J, leaving 17 bases between. The CDR3 bases are TGCGCCAGCCGCCTGCTAGCCCTCAGCTCCTACAATGAGCAGTTCTTC. The encoded protein is CASRLLALSSYNEQFF.

This clonotype was observed at least ten times. The V call is TRBV24-1, the J call TRBJ1-2, with D unresolved. Deletions cut 4 bases from V and 2 bases from J, with 7 bases between. The CDR3 sequence is 13 residues long. Germline V CDR1 and CDR2: KGHDR, SFDVKD. As DNA, the CDR3 is TGTGCCACCAGTGAGTCTAGGAACTATGGCTACACCTTC. This codes for CATSESRNYGYTF.